This paragraph reports one T cell receptor (beta chain). This CDR3 is 14 amino acids long. Germline trimming cut 6 bases from V and 8 bases from J; bases unmatched to any gene: 10. Germline CDR1 reads WNHNN; CDR2 reads SYGVQD (reference sequence). The data originate from a study of immune evolution from preneoplasia to lung adenocarcinoma. Only in-frame clones appear in the TCRdb table, and some are missing; sequencing was by immunoSEQ multiplex PCR. Found here are fewer than 8,000 clones, around three quarters of them singletons; the top ten hold under 3%. This clonotype originated in a person in their forties with lung adenocarcinoma. Sample: FFPE invasive lung adenocarcinoma tissue. The chain carries TRBV10-1 and TRBJ2-4; TRBD2 matches 7 bases. CDR3 nucleotides: TGCGCCAGCAGCGGGACCCAGGGAGGGGACATTCAGTACTTC. Amino acids: CASSGTQGGDIQYF.